What follows describes a single TCR beta chain. It has no known antigen specificity. There are no base qualities to consult, and no much larger clone falls within one base. TCRbeta CDR3 regions were amplified from genomic DNA by means of the immunoSEQ Assay, a bias-controlled multiplex PCR. Per the authors' processing: The number of nucleated cells in each sample was estimated by amplification of reference gene primers within the assay. To quantify the absolute abundance of each unique TCRbeta CDR3 rearrangement, sequence reads were collapsed and filtered. Productive Simpson clonality was computed per sample as the square root of Simpson's diversity index over productive rearrangements. This is the immuneACCESS table as TCRdb keeps it, with only in-frame sequences that have V and J called. A part of the clones is gone; compared with another copy, unresolved V genes explain less than half, and the rest is unexplained. V and J calls and clone size are those listed in that table; D and trimming were worked out from the DNA. The sample has more than 300,000 clones on record, 87% of them singletons. The leading ten clones occupy nearly 6.5% of the sample.

V is cut by 3 bases and J by 1 base, and the space between the germline ends is 12 bases. In the germline V gene (reference sequence), CDR1 corresponds to LGHDT and CDR2 to YNNKEL. The CDR3 holds 15 amino acids from the cysteine to the phenylalanine. The CDR3 DNA has 45 bases and is translated from base 1. In Seattle, one collaborating source enrolled patients while the infection was active and tracked those patients longitudinally over the course of disease. Each collaborating institution followed its own protocols to collect whole blood in K2EDTA tubes. Collaborator samples were shipped for TCRbeta analysis as frozen whole blood, isolated PBMCs, or DNA extracted from either sample type. The data stem from a study of blood T cell repertoires in COVID-19 (dated by TCRdb to about 2020). As for the study more broadly: Samples from collaborators originated in the United States, Italy and Spain and spanned both the acute and convalescent phases of COVID-19. Where available, HLA class I and class II types were taken from metadata supplied by the sample provider and were not determined by assay-based typing. A de-identified subject ID, COVID-19 status, age in years and sex were almost always included in the sample metadata. The repertoires were released in a freely available public database meant as a resource for research on the immune response to SARS-CoV-2. The material from the prospective study consisted of cDNA or gDNA derived from T cells, B-cell-depleted T cells, or PBMCs. Samples were obtained from the ongoing ImmuneRACE study (first 160 participants) and from roughly 1,300 subjects provided by 6 global collaborators. The dataset comprised deeply sampled blood TCRbeta repertoires from subjects exposed to, actively infected with, or recovered from COVID-19. What the authors observed across the whole study: The amount of clinical and demographic metadata varied by source and participant and was provided uncurated.

The receptor comes from a woman aged 45-59 years with COVID-19, enrolled during active disease. The chain links TRBV3-1 (or the pseudogene TRBV3-2) with TRBJ1-1, with TRBD1 tentatively as D gene (6 bases match). Sequencing was performed on peripheral blood. The DNA sequence is as follows: TGTGCCAGCAGCCACGCAGGGGCCGCGAACACTGAAGCTTTCTTT. This codes for CASSHAGAANTEAFF.